Below, one T cell receptor beta chain is given with its context. The antigen is unknown. TRB cDNA was prepared as libraries by UMI-labeled 5' RACE. Following a re-call of the 5' RACE reads, TCRdb has one entry per CDR3 protein and lacks DNA. Its table records roughly 7,200 distinct CDR3 sequences. This sample was taken from a study of CXCR3-negative and CXCR3-positive naive CD8 T cells. Whole-study context: The libraries yielded about 130 million TRB reads, about 1.5 +/- 0.3 million each. General study findings and limits: A higher hydrophobicity marked the TRB CDR3s of CXCR3-positive naive cells versus CXCR3-negative naive cells.

Material: naive CXCR3+ CD8+ T cells from blood. Noted subset: CD45RO-CCR7+CD27+CD95- naive CD8+ T cells expressing CXCR3 (TNR3+). This sequence was found in a human donor in good health. Some clones in this sample may be carry-over from other donors' samples.

CDR3 protein: CASSQSAGARIYGYTF. The chain is built from TRBV23-1 and TRBJ1-2; TCRdb reports TRBD1, a call that lacks DNA to check it against. TRBV23-1 is annotated as an ORF whose role is uncertain. The length of the CDR3 is 16 residues.